Following are 4 T cell receptor beta chains from one sample sequenced in a study of technical replicates of blood from several donors. The repertoire was sequenced with immunoSEQ multiplex PCR; TCRdb's copy has only in-frame clones and lacks some. This sample has about 79,000 clones; 90% to 95% occur once, and the top ten carry about 0.25%. The sequenced sample was T cells isolated from PBMCs. These receptors were collected from a human donor in good health.

The V and J genes are TRBV9 and TRBJ2-1, with 11 bases aligning to TRBD1. This CDR3 is built from 15 residues. V lost 3 bases to trimming and J lost 2 bases; unmatched junction nucleotides: 1. Germline V lookup: CDR1 SGDLS, CDR2 YYNGEE. The CDR3 sequence is CASSAGQGAYNEQFF. For the CDR3, the DNA is TGTGCCAGCAGCGCGGGACAGGGGGCCTACAATGAGCAGTTCTTC. Full variable domain (rest looked up from reference TRBV9 and TRBJ2-1): DSGVTQTPKHLITATGQRVTLRCSPRSGDLSVYWYQQSLDQGLQFLIQYYNGEERAKGNILERFSAQQFPDLHSELNLSSLELGDSALYFCASSAGQGAYNEQFFGPGTRLTVL.

V gene TRBV19 combines with J gene TRBJ2-7, with D maybe TRBD1 (6 bases). The CDR3 has 14 residues. The V and J ends lost 5 bases and 2 bases respectively, with 13 bases between them. Germline loops: CDR1 LNHDA, CDR2 SQIVND (reference sequence). CDR3 residues: CASSVQGITYEQYF. CDR3 nucleotide sequence: TGTGCCAGTAGTGTTCAGGGGATCACCTACGAGCAGTACTTC.

V and J are TRBV29-1 and TRBJ2-1, with TRBD1 as a possible D gene (5 bases). Germline CDR1 reads SQVTM; CDR2 reads ANQGSEA. This CDR3 is built from 13 residues. The V end was cut by 4 bases, the J end by 1 base, with 8 bases between. The CDR3, as DNA: TGCAGCGTTGTACAGGCTTCCTACAATGAGCAGTTCTTC. Its protein product is CSVVQASYNEQFF.

V gene TRBV5-6 combines with J gene TRBJ2-1; 8 bases fit TRBD1. Germline V lookup: CDR1 SGHDT, CDR2 YYEEEE. The CDR3 is 18 residues long. V shed 0 bases and J 5 bases; nucleotides not matched to a gene: 13. CDR3 loop: CASSLVSFRGLFDNEQFF. For the CDR3, the DNA is TGTGCCAGCAGCTTGGTCAGTTTCAGGGGGCTTTTCGACAATGAGCAGTTCTTC.